The entry that follows covers one TCR beta chain sequence. The junction had 13 bases not matched to a gene; V was cut back by 6 bases and J by 14 bases. Germline V gene sequence: CDR1 MNHEY, CDR2 SVGAGI. The CDR3 length is 13 residues. The data were obtained in a study of blood T cell repertoires in COVID-19. Assay used: immunoSEQ multiplex PCR; TCRdb lists only in-frame clones, some missing. The data contain roughly 250,000 clones, over 75% of them singletons. The receptor's source is a human donor in a cohort sampled during active COVID-19. The sample comprised peripheral blood. This chain connects TRBV6-5 to TRBJ2-1, with TRBD1 identical over 7 bases. The CDR3 loop is CASRDKRDRGEFF. The CDR3 DNA follows: TGTGCCAGCAGGGACAAACGGGACAGAGGGGAGTTCTTC.